What follows is one TCR beta chain and its context. Only in-frame clones appear in the TCRdb table, and some are missing; sequencing was by immunoSEQ multiplex PCR. The sample records tens of thousands of clones, about 85% being singletons. Deletions cut 3 bases from V and 5 bases from J, with 10 bases between. CDR1 is SGDLS and CDR2 is YYNGEE in the germline V gene. The CDR3 is 13 residues long. The data were taken from a study of blood T cell repertoires in COVID-19. The specimen sequenced was peripheral blood. This clonotype originated in a woman between 55 and 75 years old with active COVID-19. V usage is TRBV9 and J usage is TRBJ2-3; no clear D. The CDR3: CASSGSLGDTQYF. The CDR3 coding sequence is TGTGCCAGCAGCGGAAGCCTAGGAGATACGCAGTATTTT.